This entry describes one TCR beta chain. At the DNA level, this CDR3 is encoded by other sequences in the same sample as well. The record originates from a study of blood T cell repertoires in COVID-19. Looked up from germline, CDR1 is SGDLS and CDR2 is YYNGEE. V was pared by 0 bases and J by 0 bases, with 0 bases of the junction left unmatched. The CDR3 has 15 amino acids. Per the study methods: Reference gene primer amplification gave estimated nucleated cell counts. Assay used: immunoSEQ multiplex PCR; TCRdb lists only in-frame clones, some missing. The V and J calls and the clone size are those of that table, but D and trimming were determined from the DNA. Of about 160,000 clones detected, around 89% appear once; the ten largest clones hold 5% to 8.5%. Recruitment covered about two dozen US areas and drew participants whose ages spanned about 18 to 100 years. Participants reported their clinical history, and cohort assignment relied on those reports.

The rearrangement joins TRBV9 to TRBJ2-3, with TRBD2 matching 8 bases. Sequencing input: PBMCs or T cells enriched from blood (not recorded which). This TCR derives from a woman aged 45-65 years who had recovered from COVID-19. This CDR3 is CASSVERGSTDTQYF. CDR3 bases: TGTGCCAGCAGCGTAGAGCGGGGGAGCACAGATACGCAGTATTTT.